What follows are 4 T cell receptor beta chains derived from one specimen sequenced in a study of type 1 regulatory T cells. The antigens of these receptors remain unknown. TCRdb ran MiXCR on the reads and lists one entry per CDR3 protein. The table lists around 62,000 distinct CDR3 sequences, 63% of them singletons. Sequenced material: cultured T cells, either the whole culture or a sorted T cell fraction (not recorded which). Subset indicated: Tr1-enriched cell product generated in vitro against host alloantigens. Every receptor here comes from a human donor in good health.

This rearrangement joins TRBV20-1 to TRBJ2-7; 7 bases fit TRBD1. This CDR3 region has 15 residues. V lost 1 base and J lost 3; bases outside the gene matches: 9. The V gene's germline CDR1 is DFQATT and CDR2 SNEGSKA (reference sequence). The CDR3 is CSARVIRDSHYEQYF. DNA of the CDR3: TGCAGTGCTAGAGTAATCCGGGACAGTCACTACGAGCAGTACTTC.

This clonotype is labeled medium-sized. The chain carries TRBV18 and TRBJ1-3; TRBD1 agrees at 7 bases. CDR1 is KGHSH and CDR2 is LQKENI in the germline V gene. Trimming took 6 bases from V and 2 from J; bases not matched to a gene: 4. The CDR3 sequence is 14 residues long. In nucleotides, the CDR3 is TGTGCCAGCTCTACCGACAGGGCTGGAAACACCATATATTTT. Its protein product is CASSTDRAGNTIYF.

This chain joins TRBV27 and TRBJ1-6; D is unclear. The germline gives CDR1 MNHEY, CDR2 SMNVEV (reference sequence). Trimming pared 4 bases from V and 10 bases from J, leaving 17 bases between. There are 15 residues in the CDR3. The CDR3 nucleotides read TGTGCCAGCAGTTCGCAAGGGCAAGTGGGATCACCCCTCCACTTT. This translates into CASSSQGQVGSPLHF.

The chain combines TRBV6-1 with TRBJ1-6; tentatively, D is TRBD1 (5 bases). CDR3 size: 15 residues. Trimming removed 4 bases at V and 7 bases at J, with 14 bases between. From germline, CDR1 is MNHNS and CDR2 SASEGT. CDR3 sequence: CASSGSRGVNSPLHF. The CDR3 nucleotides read TGTGCCAGCAGTGGAAGTCGGGGGGTGAATTCACCCCTCCACTTT.